This T cell receptor (beta chain) was obtained from a study of cytotoxic CD8 clonotypes in ibrutinib-treated CLL. Overall study context: Responses comprised 24 partial and 2 complete; at median approximately 70 months, approximately 14 remained remitted and some 12 progressed. Productive templates averaged about 250,000 per sample, and productive rearrangements more than 80,000.

The CDR3 length is 16 residues. Trimming took 0 bases from V and 2 from J, leaving 14 bases between them. The germline gives CDR1 GTSNPN, CDR2 SVGIG (reference sequence). Sequencing used immunoSEQ multiplex PCR; TCRdb keeps in-frame clones, though not all of them. There are 130,000 to 150,000 clones in the sample; approximately 81% occur only once, and 10% to 15% lies in the top ten. The sequence came from a human donor with chronic lymphocytic leukemia. This material consisted of PBMCs, taken after 12 months of ibrutinib treatment. This chain links TRBV30 with TRBJ1-5; D is uncertain. CDR3 sequence (DNA): TGTGCCTGGAGTGTATTCGGACTCGCTGGCAATCAGCCCCAGCATTTT. Its translation: CAWSVFGLAGNQPQHF.